This note documents a single T cell receptor (beta chain) sequence. What it binds is unknown. These data belong to a study of T cell responses to AZD1222 COVID-19 vaccine. Study-wide results and limits: Baseline seropositives among AZD1222 recipients totaled only five to seven. Repertoires were collected only later (after the peak T cell response had occurred). Across the whole spike, CD4 TCRs peaked at regions 160-218 and 743-854.

The repertoire was sequenced with immunoSEQ multiplex PCR; TCRdb's copy has only in-frame clones and lacks some. The sample has roughly 100,000 clones, roughly 80% seen once. V lost 1 base and J lost 8; bases outside the gene matches: 3. This CDR3 has 13 amino acids. Germline CDR1 is SGHKS and CDR2 is YYEKEE (reference sequence). The sequencing here drew on peripheral blood, taken on day 0 of AZD1222 vaccination. The gene calls are TRBV5-5 and TRBJ1-2, with 9 bases aligning to TRBD1. This receptor was obtained from an adult in good health. This CDR3 is CASSLTGGEGYTF. The DNA of the CDR3 is TGTGCCAGCAGCTTGACAGGGGGCGAGGGCTACACCTTC.